The text below deals with one TCR beta chain. No antigen is known for it. This entry is derived from a study of cytomegalovirus exposure and HLA in healthy donors. General observations from the study: Later analysis placed DRB1 highest and HLA-C lowest in TCR association rates, which differed by HLA locus.

Germline V gene data show CDR1 as SGHTA and CDR2 as FQGTGA. The CDR3 consists of 15 residues. Trimming cost V 1 base and J 8 bases, with 17 bases left between them. PCR involved 60 Vbeta and 13 Jbeta primers. TCRdb's table, derived via immunoSEQ multiplex PCR, lists solely in-frame clones and lacks some. This listing includes approximately 130,000 clones. This receptor was identified in a woman aged 60-75 years in good health and CMV-seronegative. The gene calls are TRBV7-3 and TRBJ1-2; D is uncertain. Sequencing was done on a sample of PBMCs. Written as DNA, the CDR3 is TGTGCCAGCAGCTTAATGTCGGGGTCGCGGGAGGGCTACACCTTC. This codes for CASSLMSGSREGYTF.